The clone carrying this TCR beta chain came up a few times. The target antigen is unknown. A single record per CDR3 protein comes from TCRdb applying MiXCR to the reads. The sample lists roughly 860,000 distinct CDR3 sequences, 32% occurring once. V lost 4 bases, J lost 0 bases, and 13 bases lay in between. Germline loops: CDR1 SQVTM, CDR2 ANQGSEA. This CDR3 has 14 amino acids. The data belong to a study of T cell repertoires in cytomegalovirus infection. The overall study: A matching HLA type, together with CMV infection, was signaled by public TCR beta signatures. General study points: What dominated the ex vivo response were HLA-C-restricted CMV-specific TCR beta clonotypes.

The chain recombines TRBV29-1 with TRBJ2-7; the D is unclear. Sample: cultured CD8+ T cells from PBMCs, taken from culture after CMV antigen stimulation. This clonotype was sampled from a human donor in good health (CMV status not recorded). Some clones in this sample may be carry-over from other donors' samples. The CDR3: CSVVRNPFSYEQYF. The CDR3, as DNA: TGCAGCGTTGTCCGGAACCCTTTCTCCTACGAGCAGTACTTC.